This T cell receptor (beta chain) was profiled in a study of cytomegalovirus exposure and HLA in healthy donors. General observations from the study: The majority of CMV-associated TCR beta chains were reported as apparently HLA-restricted in a later analysis.

Amplification used 60 Vbeta primers and 13 Jbeta primers. The method was immunoSEQ multiplex PCR; TCRdb's version includes in-frame clones alone and lacks a portion of them. This table holds roughly 180,000 clones, roughly 83% found once. With respect to this clone: The antigen remains undetermined.

The specimen sequenced was PBMCs. This TCR came from a young man in good health and CMV-seronegative.

CDR3: CASTLRGGRTGGFVRGLNTEAFF. The CDR3 DNA is TGTGCCAGCACCCTCAGGGGAGGCCGGACAGGGGGCTTTGTGAGAGGACTGAACACTGAAGCTTTCTTT. V is TRBV28 and J is TRBJ1-1, with 11 bases matching TRBD1. The V and J ends lost 7 bases and 0 bases, in that order; junction bases with no gene match: 28. Germline loops: CDR1 MDHEN, CDR2 SYDVKM. The CDR3 runs to 23 residues.